This TCR beta chain emerged from a study of T cell responses to AZD1222 COVID-19 vaccine. Findings and limits, study-wide: The number of AZD1222 recipients seropositive at baseline was only five or six. Epitopes outside B.1.351 and B.1.1.7 mutated regions reportedly drew nearly half of spike TCRs.

About this clone: As yet, its antigen is unknown.

There are 15 residues in the CDR3. With 6 bases clipped from V and 4 bases from J, the junction kept 12 bases outside the gene matches. CDR1 and CDR2 (germline): MNHEY, SVGAGI. Clones were read by immunoSEQ multiplex PCR, and TCRdb kept only the in-frame ones, dropping some. The sample has about 170,000 clones; roughly 90% are singletons. This clonotype was sampled from an adult in good health. The rearrangement joins TRBV6-5 to TRBJ2-7, with 7 bases that match TRBD2. The sample here was peripheral blood, taken on day 0 of AZD1222 vaccination. CDR3 region: CASSSRLAGSYEQYF. The CDR3 DNA is TGTGCCAGCAGCTCCCGACTAGCAGGTAGTTACGAGCAGTACTTC.